The entry below gives a single T cell receptor beta chain sequence along with its context. These data belong to a study of blood T cell repertoires in COVID-19. This CDR3 is built from 13 residues. The V segment lost 5 bases and the J segment 8 bases; nucleotides outside the gene matches: 4. Looked up from germline, CDR1 is GTSNPN and CDR2 is SVGIG (reference sequence). Method: immunoSEQ multiplex PCR; TCRdb's copy keeps in-frame clones and lacks some. The sample has roughly 72,000 clones, under 90% seen once; the top ten hold approximately 2.5%. The rearrangement links TRBV30 to TRBJ1-4, with 11 bases fitting TRBD1. This clonotype was sampled from a human donor in a cohort sampled during active COVID-19. The sequenced material came from peripheral blood. The CDR3 is CAWGRDRGEKLFF. As DNA, the CDR3 is TGTGCCTGGGGCCGGGACAGGGGGGAAAAACTGTTTTTT. Complete variable domain (other parts from reference TRBV30 and TRBJ1-4): SQTIHQWPATLVQPVGSPLSLECTVEGTSNPNLYWYRQAAGRGLQLLFYSVGIGQISSEVPQNLSASRPQDRQFILSSKKLLLSDSGFYLCAWGRDRGEKLFFGSGTQLSVL.